One and the same sample provided the 9 T cell receptor beta chains below, sequenced in a study of blood T cell repertoires in COVID-19. The method was immunoSEQ multiplex PCR; TCRdb's version includes in-frame clones alone and lacks a portion of them. Here the sample spans some 250,000 clones, roughly 90% being singletons. Material for sequencing was PBMCs or T cells enriched from blood (not recorded which). The receptors here all came from a woman between 25 and 40 years old with acute COVID-19.

This clone showed up just a few times. The chain is built from TRBV5-4 and TRBJ2-7; 10 bases fit TRBD1. The CDR3 has 16 amino acids. Trimming removed 3 bases from V and 0 bases from J; junction bases left unmatched: 6. Germline V gene data show CDR1 as SGHNT and CDR2 as YYREEE (reference sequence). This CDR3 is CASSWGTGASSYEQYF. In nucleotides, the CDR3 is TGTGCCAGCAGCTGGGGGACAGGGGCGAGCTCCTACGAGCAGTACTTC.

Comments on this clone: Distinct nucleotide sequences in the sample also encode this CDR3. DNA of the CDR3: TGTGCCAGCAGCGTAGCTGGACTAGCCTCCTACAATGAGCAGTTCTTC. It yields the protein CASSVAGLASYNEQFF. The chain uses TRBV9 and TRBJ2-1; 8 bases agree with TRBD2. CDR1 and CDR2 from the germline V gene are SGDLS and YYNGEE. Unmatched junction bases numbered 2, after V lost 0 bases and J lost 0 bases. This CDR3 contains 16 residues.

The rearrangement joins TRBV21-1 to TRBJ1-1. TRBV21-1 is labeled a pseudogene. The CDR3 has 15 amino acids. The CDR3 nucleotides read TGTGCCAGCAGCAAAGAAAGGGACTCGGACACTGAAGCTTTCTTT. Translation: CASSKERDSDTEAFF.

This chain links TRBV2 with TRBJ2-2; no clear D. V gave up 4 bases and J gave up 7 bases, with 10 bases separating them. Germline-derived CDR1 and CDR2 are SNHLY and FYNNEI. The CDR3 is made up of 13 amino acids. CDR3 amino acids: CASSVVKNGELFF. Written as DNA, the CDR3 is TGTGCCAGCAGTGTAGTGAAGAACGGGGAGCTGTTTTTT.

The genes are TRBV5-1 and TRBJ2-5; 7 bases fit TRBD2. This CDR3 has 14 residues. Germline CDR1 reads SGHRS; CDR2 reads YFSETQ. The V segment lost 1 base and the J segment 2 bases; nucleotides outside the gene matches: 2. CDR3: CASSLMGGQETQYF. The CDR3 DNA is TGCGCCAGCAGCTTGATGGGGGGGCAAGAGACCCAGTACTTC.

This clone was observed once. The V gene is TRBV9, the J gene TRBJ1-1; a weak D match, TRBD1 (5 bases). There are 15 residues in the CDR3. Germline V gene data show CDR1 as SGDLS and CDR2 as YYNGEE. The V gene lost 5 bases and the J gene lost 3 bases, with 17 bases spanning the gap. The CDR3 protein is CASSLSGGIHTEAFF. The CDR3 bases are TGTGCCAGCAGTCTTAGTGGGGGGATACACACTGAAGCTTTCTTT.

The J gene is TRBJ1-4, the V gene TRBV27; D might be TRBD1 (5 bases). Per germline, CDR1 MNHEY and CDR2 SMNVEV (reference sequence). The CDR3 is 15 amino acids. V lost 5 bases to trimming and J lost 2 bases, with 12 bases between them. CDR3 protein: CASSQPGTTNEKLFF. In nucleotides, the CDR3 is TGTGCCAGCAGTCAGCCAGGGACTACTAATGAAAAACTGTTTTTT.

This clone was counted a single time. Other DNA sequences in this specimen translate into the identical CDR3. The genes are TRBV30 and TRBJ1-3; D not certain. The germline CDR1 and CDR2 sequences are GTSNPN and SVGIG (reference sequence). The CDR3 totals 13 residues. V dropped 0 bases and J dropped 0 bases, with 3 bases sitting between them. The CDR3: CAWSVLSGNTIYF. The CDR3 nucleotides are TGTGCCTGGAGTGTTCTCTCTGGAAACACCATATATTTT.

This rearrangement joins TRBV18 to TRBJ1-4; 10 bases are a match to TRBD1. The V and J ends lost 5 bases and 6 bases, in that order; junction bases with no gene match: 9. There are 16 residues in the CDR3. Germline V gene data show CDR1 as KGHSH and CDR2 as LQKENI. The CDR3 region is CASSSSPGTGDEKLFF. DNA for the CDR3: TGTGCCAGCTCAAGCTCGCCCGGGACAGGGGATGAAAAACTGTTTTTT.